This passage covers 16 T cell receptor beta chains from one sample sequenced in a study of somatic mutations in cytotoxic T cells in rheumatoid arthritis. Profiling relied on immunoSEQ multiplex PCR, and the TCRdb table lists in-frame clones only, not all of them. Here the sample spans 6,800 or so clones, roughly 90% being singletons. Sequencing was done on a sample of CD8+ T cells sorted from blood. Receptors originate from a man aged 40-49 years with rheumatoid arthritis.

The V call is TRBV7-6, the J call TRBJ1-1, with 11 positions matching TRBD1. The germline CDR1 and CDR2 sequences are SGHVS and FNYEAQ. The junction had 5 bases not matched to a gene; V was cut back by 3 bases and J by 5 bases. This CDR3 region has 15 residues. CDR3 sequence (DNA): TGTGCCAGCAGCTTCCCCGGGACAGGGGGGACTGAAGCTTTCTTT. This gives the protein CASSFPGTGGTEAFF.

The genes are TRBV7-9 and TRBJ1-1; the D gene is possibly TRBD1 (5 bases). The CDR3 is 14 residues long. V gave up 5 bases and J gave up 4 bases, with 14 bases separating them. Germline V lookup: CDR1 SEHNR, CDR2 FQNEAQ (reference sequence). In DNA, the CDR3 is TGTGCCAGCAGCCTCGGGGGGGAGGGCACTGAAGCTTTCTTT. It specifies CASSLGGEGTEAFF.

The count of this clone is one. The rearrangement links TRBV25-1 to TRBJ1-4; no clear D. CDR3 length: 14 residues. Trimming cost V 5 bases and J 6 bases, with 13 bases left between them. CDR1 is MGHDK, CDR2 SYGVNS, per germline. For the CDR3, the DNA is TGTGCCAGCAGTACCCAGGCGGAGGATGAAAAACTGTTTTTT. This encodes CASSTQAEDEKLFF.

V and J are TRBV6-5 and TRBJ1-1; TRBD1 matches at 7 bases. The junction had 13 bases not matched to a gene; V was cut back by 5 bases and J by 10 bases. Germline assignment: CDR1 MNHEY and CDR2 SVGAGI. This CDR3 spans 14 amino acids. CDR3 DNA: TGTGCCAGCAGTGAATTTAGGACAGGCCCTGGAGCTTTCTTT. Protein sequence: CASSEFRTGPGAFF.

This chain links TRBV7-2 with TRBJ2-1; D is undetermined. This CDR3 is 13 amino acids long. The germline CDR1 and CDR2 sequences are SGHTA and FQGNSA. Trimming took off 1 base at V and 9 bases at J, with 10 bases between the two ends. The CDR3 is CASSLEVTGEQFF. The DNA for the CDR3 is TGTGCCAGCAGCTTAGAGGTGACGGGTGAGCAGTTCTTC. Using reference TRBV7-2 and TRBJ2-1 for the parts outside the CDR3, the full variable domain is GAGVSQSPSNKVTEKGKDVELRCDPISGHTALYWYRQSLGQGLEFLIYFQGNSAPDKSGLPSDRFSAERTGGSVSTLTIQRTQQEDSAVYLCASSLEVTGEQFFGPGTRLTVL.

The table lists this clone with a count of one. The chain links TRBV2 to TRBJ2-7, with D tentatively TRBD2 (5 bases). V was clipped by 3 bases and J by 2 bases, with 17 bases between them. The CDR3 length is 16 residues. Per germline, CDR1 SNHLY and CDR2 FYNNEI. The CDR3 DNA reads TGTGCCAGCAGTGAGGACGGGATCCGGCCCACCTACGAGCAGTACTTC. Its translation: CASSEDGIRPTYEQYF.

The chain employs TRBV7-8 and TRBJ2-5; 7 bases are shared with TRBD1. Germline V gives CDR1 SGHVS, CDR2 FQNEAQ. This CDR3 has 15 amino acids. Germline trimming cut 5 bases from V and 4 bases from J; bases unmatched to any gene: 10. This CDR3 reads CASSPPTGDLETQYF. In DNA form, the CDR3 reads TGTGCCAGCAGCCCCCCCACAGGGGATCTAGAGACCCAGTACTTC.

The chain carries TRBV7-6 and TRBJ2-5, with D tentatively TRBD2 (7 bases). V lost 5 bases and J lost 5, with 18 bases in between. The CDR3 is made up of 15 amino acids. CDR1 and CDR2 from the germline V gene are SGHVS and FNYEAQ. The DNA for the CDR3 is TGTGCCAGCAGCCTGGGGGGGGCTGTATCCGAGACCCAGTACTTC. This codes for CASSLGGAVSETQYF. Complete variable domain (other parts from reference TRBV7-6 and TRBJ2-5): GAGVSQSPRYKVTKRGQDVALRCDPISGHVSLYWYRQALGQGPEFLTYFNYEAQQDKSGLPNDRFSAERPEGSISTLTIQRTEQRDSAMYRCASSLGGAVSETQYFGPGTRLLVL.

The J gene is TRBJ2-1, the V gene TRBV27; D is undetermined. The CDR3 length is 12 residues. Germline-derived CDR1 and CDR2 are MNHEY and SMNVEV (reference sequence). The V end was cut by 4 bases, the J end by 6 bases, with 7 bases between. CDR3 nucleotide sequence: TGTGCCAGCAGTTGGTCCGGCAATGAGCAGTTCTTC. Protein: CASSWSGNEQFF.

This sequence joins TRBV9 and TRBJ1-1, with D unresolved. V gave up 0 bases and J gave up 5 bases, with 17 bases separating them. This CDR3 spans 16 amino acids. The V gene's germline CDR1 is SGDLS and CDR2 YYNGEE. The CDR3 nucleotides are TGTGCCAGCAGCGTAGCTACGGAGGGATCTTGGACTGAAGCTTTCTTT. Translated, it gives CASSVATEGSWTEAFF.

The chain couples TRBV7-9 to TRBJ2-1, with 13 bases fitting TRBD2. The V segment lost 5 bases and the J segment 2 bases; nucleotides outside the gene matches: 6. Germline values: CDR1 SEHNR, CDR2 FQNEAQ (reference sequence). CDR3 length equals 17 residues. In nucleotides, the CDR3 is TGTGCCAGCAGCCACAGACTAGCGGGGGGACCCTACAATGAGCAGTTCTTC. Amino acids: CASSHRLAGGPYNEQFF.

This rearrangement joins TRBV19 to TRBJ2-1, with D possibly TRBD2 on 6 matching bases. The germline V and J ends were trimmed by 1 base and 3 bases, with 7 bases remaining between them. This CDR3 is built from 14 residues. CDR1 and CDR2 from the germline V gene are LNHDA and SQIVND (reference sequence). CDR3 loop: CASSIGGVYNEQFF. The CDR3 DNA reads TGTGCCAGTAGTATAGGCGGGGTCTACAATGAGCAGTTCTTC.

The chain joins TRBV9 to TRBJ1-4; D perhaps matches TRBD1 (6 bases). With 3 bases removed from V and 3 bases from J, the gap between germline ends came to 15 bases. The germline V gene encodes CDR1 SGDLS and CDR2 YYNGEE. The CDR3 is made up of 16 amino acids. For the CDR3, the DNA is TGTGCCAGCAGCGGACGGGGGGGCGCGGCTAATGAAAAACTGTTTTTT. Translated: CASSGRGGAANEKLFF. Filled out from reference TRBV9 and TRBJ1-4, the complete variable domain reads DSGVTQTPKHLITATGQRVTLRCSPRSGDLSVYWYQQSLDQGLQFLIQYYNGEERAKGNILERFSAQQFPDLHSELNLSSLELGDSALYFCASSGRGGAANEKLFFGSGTQLSVL.

The chain employs TRBV6-5 and TRBJ1-2, with 7 bases matching TRBD1. Germline trimming cut 2 bases from V and 4 bases from J; bases unmatched to any gene: 7. The CDR3 runs 15 residues. The germline CDR1 and CDR2 sequences are MNHEY and SVGAGI. CDR3 sequence (DNA): TGTGCCAGCAGTTACAATCCCGGGACAGCCTATGGCTACACCTTC. Translated, it gives CASSYNPGTAYGYTF.

The chain uses TRBV7-6 and TRBJ2-3; D remains unclear. Germline loops: CDR1 SGHVS, CDR2 FNYEAQ. The CDR3 consists of 14 residues. V was trimmed by 5 bases and J by 6 bases, leaving 15 bases between them. The CDR3 DNA sequence: TGTGCCAGCAGCGCAGAGGCTACAAGTGATACGCAGTATTTT. Residues: CASSAEATSDTQYF.

The chain carries TRBV5-5 and TRBJ2-7; 8 nucleotides agree with TRBD1. Germline V lookup: CDR1 SGHKS, CDR2 YYEKEE (reference sequence). J gave up 5 bases and V 4 bases, and 5 bases lay outside the gene matches. The CDR3 sequence is 13 residues long. The CDR3 is CASSADRAHEQYV. The CDR3 nucleotides are TGTGCCAGCAGCGCGGACAGGGCCCACGAGCAGTACGTC.